The 28 T cell receptor beta chains given below trace back to one sample, sequenced in a study of Ad26.COV2.S vaccination and SARS-CoV-2 variants (dated by TCRdb to about 2021). The library relied on the immunoSEQ multiplex PCR assay. Held by TCRdb, this immuneACCESS table contains in-frame sequences only and omits some clones. Under half of the omission traces to an unresolved V gene where checked; the cause of the rest is unknown. The sample profile shows 360,000 or so clones; over 75% of them were found once. Roughly 3.1% of the sample belongs to the ten largest clones. The treatment or condition label corresponds to: over 15 received Ad26.COV2.S at low or high dose, single or two shots; about 5 received placebo; per-sample allocation not given. Repertoires of vaccine and placebo recipients were sequenced from samples taken on day 63 after the first injection. The material sequenced was peripheral blood, taken in a trial of Ad26.COV2.S vaccine versus placebo. The receptors come from a person between 18 and 60 years old who received the Ad26.COV2.S COVID-19 vaccine or a placebo.

DNA for the CDR3: TGTGCCAGCAGCTTGGACAGGGCCCCCTACGAGCAGTACTTC. Its translation: CASSLDRAPYEQYF. The chain uses TRBV7-9 and TRBJ2-7; TRBD1 aligns across 8 bases. Germline V gene sequence: CDR1 SEHNR, CDR2 FQNEAQ (reference sequence). V trimming: 3 bases; J trimming: 2 bases; junction bases outside the gene matches: 3. This CDR3 is 14 amino acids long.

As for this clone: Other DNA sequences in the same sample also yield this CDR3. The CDR3 reads CASSPRTDTQYF. In DNA, the CDR3 is TGTGCCAGCTCACCACGAACAGATACGCAGTATTTT. The chain joins TRBV18 to TRBJ2-3, with unresolved D. The CDR3 is made up of 12 amino acids. Germline lookup yields CDR1 KGHSH and CDR2 LQKENI. Trimming removed 1 base at V and 3 bases at J, with 2 bases between.

The genes are TRBV9 and TRBJ1-1, with no clear D. There are 15 residues in the CDR3. Between the trimmed V and J ends, which lost 0 bases and 6 bases, there was a span of 15 bases. CDR1 is SGDLS and CDR2 is YYNGEE in the germline V gene. CDR3 nucleotides: TGTGCCAGCAGCGTAGTGAAGGGAATTAACGCTGAAGCTTTCTTT. As protein: CASSVVKGINAEAFF. The full variable domain, with the rest looked up from reference TRBV9 and TRBJ1-1, is DSGVTQTPKHLITATGQRVTLRCSPRSGDLSVYWYQQSLDQGLQFLIQYYNGEERAKGNILERFSAQQFPDLHSELNLSSLELGDSALYFCASSVVKGINAEAFFGQGTRLTVV.

Regarding this clone: Different DNA sequences within this sample yield the same CDR3. The rearrangement joins TRBV2 to TRBJ2-7; D is perhaps TRBD1 (5 bases). There are 12 residues in the CDR3. The germline V gene has CDR1 SNHLY and CDR2 FYNNEI. Trimming pared 5 bases from V and 4 bases from J, leaving 9 bases between. The CDR3 bases are TGTGCCAGCAGTCAGGGCCCGTACGAGCAGTACTTC. Translating it yields CASSQGPYEQYF. The full variable domain, rest sourced from reference TRBV2 and TRBJ2-7, is EPEVTQTPSHQVTQMGQEVILRCVPISNHLYFYWYRQILGQKVEFLVSFYNNEISEKSEIFDDQFSVERPDGSNFTLKIRSTKLEDSAMYFCASSQGPYEQYFGPGTRLTVT.

This clone has a single count. V gene TRBV19 combines with J gene TRBJ2-7, with 11 nucleotides matching TRBD2. Germline CDR1 LNHDA, CDR2 SQIVND (reference sequence). This CDR3 has 15 amino acids. V shed 1 base and J 7 bases; nucleotides not matched to a gene: 6. The CDR3 nucleotides are TGTGCCAGTAGTATAGGTAGCGGGGGGGCCTGGGAGCAGTACTTC. Protein sequence: CASSIGSGGAWEQYF.

The V and J genes are TRBV21-1 and TRBJ2-5; the D call of TRBD1 is as the table states it, not checked on the DNA. TRBV21-1 is described as a pseudogene. This CDR3 contains 24 residues. The CDR3 bases are TGTGCCAGCAGCAAAGGGGACAGGGGCTCAAAAGGCGGAAAGCGGCCATCAACGCAAGAGACCCAGTACTTC. Translated, it gives CASSKGDRGSKGGKRPSTQETQYF.

The rearrangement links TRBV7-8 to TRBJ2-7; D is possibly TRBD2 (5 bases). With 0 bases removed from V and 0 bases from J, the gap between germline ends came to 12 bases. This CDR3 has 16 amino acids. Per the germline V gene, CDR1 is SGHVS and CDR2 is FQNEAQ. CDR3 bases: TGTGCCAGCAGCTTAGCCCCTAAGGAGGCCTCCTACGAGCAGTACTTC. Its translation: CASSLAPKEASYEQYF. Based on the CDR3 plus reference TRBV7-8 and TRBJ2-7, the full variable domain is GAGVSQSPRYKVAKRGQDVALRCDPISGHVSLFWYQQALGQGPEFLTYFQNEAQLDKSGLPSDRFFAERPEGSVSTLKIQRTQQEDSAVYLCASSLAPKEASYEQYFGPGTRLTVT.

This clone was seen only a few times. The J gene is TRBJ1-5, the V gene TRBV7-3; D remains ambiguous. Per the germline V gene, CDR1 is SGHTA and CDR2 is FQGTGA. The CDR3 loop spans 13 amino acids. Trimming removed 2 bases from V and 3 bases from J, with 5 bases in between. CDR3 nucleotides: TGTGCCAGCAGCTTAGGAGTCAATCAGCCCCAGCATTTT. Protein: CASSLGVNQPQHF.

The chain carries TRBV11-2 and TRBJ2-5; the D is unclear. The CDR3 consists of 12 residues. V was trimmed by 1 base and J by 5 bases, leaving 5 bases between them. Germline values: CDR1 SGHAT, CDR2 FQNNGV. The CDR3 DNA reads TGTGCCAGCAGCTTAGTGGTTGAGACCCAGTACTTC. Its translation is CASSLVVETQYF.

The chain combines TRBV7-2 with TRBJ2-7; D unclear. In germline, CDR1 is SGHTA, CDR2 FQGNSA. V was shortened by 0 bases and J by 10 bases, with 13 bases between the two germline ends. This CDR3 has 13 residues. CDR3 in DNA: TGTGCCAGCAGCTTAGCTCTCGGGCAGGTACAGTACTTC. Amino acid sequence: CASSLALGQVQYF.

This chain joins TRBV2 and TRBJ1-1, with 7 bases matching TRBD1. V lost 1 base to trimming and J lost 0 bases; unmatched junction nucleotides: 2. The CDR3 runs 15 residues. Germline V CDR1 and CDR2: SNHLY, FYNNEI. The CDR3 protein is CASSEEGAVNTEAFF. CDR3 sequence (DNA): TGTGCCAGCAGTGAAGAGGGGGCCGTGAACACTGAAGCTTTCTTT.

This clone has a single count. The chain has TRBV27 and TRBJ2-2, with 12 bases aligning to TRBD1. Germline V gives CDR1 MNHEY, CDR2 SMNVEV (reference sequence). With 1 base clipped from V and 6 bases from J, the junction kept 12 bases outside the gene matches. This CDR3 is 19 amino acids long. The CDR3 sequence is CASSLYRDRGRIYAGELFF. Here the CDR3 DNA reads TGTGCCAGCAGTTTATACCGGGACAGGGGGCGCATTTATGCCGGGGAGCTGTTTTTT.

The V gene is TRBV7-2, the J gene TRBJ2-5; the match to TRBD2 covers 10 bases. The CDR3 has 18 amino acids. The V gene's germline CDR1 is SGHTA and CDR2 FQGNSA. The ends lost 3 bases at V and 5 bases at J; junction bases unmatched: 15. CDR3 bases: TGTGCCAGCAGCTTCGCCGTTCTAGCGGGGGCCAGCCGGGAGACCCAGTACTTC. Amino acid sequence: CASSFAVLAGASRETQYF.

J is TRBJ2-7 and V is TRBV7-2, with 8 bases matching TRBD1. Trimming removed 3 bases from V and 2 bases from J; junction bases left unmatched: 3. The CDR3 length is 14 residues. Per germline, CDR1 SGHTA and CDR2 FQGNSA. The CDR3 DNA is TGTGCCAGCAGCTTGGGCAGGGGGCCCTACGAGCAGTACTTC. Amino acid sequence: CASSLGRGPYEQYF.

The V gene is TRBV7-6, the J gene TRBJ2-1; TRBD1 or TRBD2 may be the D gene (6 bases each). Germline V lookup: CDR1 SGHVS, CDR2 FNYEAQ. The CDR3 extends over 16 amino acids. V was clipped by 4 bases and J by 5 bases, with 18 bases between them. This CDR3 is CASSSAWGASHNEQFF. CDR3 DNA sequence: TGTGCCAGCAGCTCAGCATGGGGGGCTTCCCACAATGAGCAGTTCTTC.

The rearrangement uses TRBV5-6 and TRBJ2-2, with TRBD1 matching over 8 bases. Germline V lookup: CDR1 SGHDT, CDR2 YYEEEE. The CDR3 runs to 16 residues. The ends lost 0 bases at V and 4 bases at J; junction bases unmatched: 5. CDR3 protein: CASSLAGGAGTGELFF. The CDR3 nucleotides are TGTGCCAGCAGCTTGGCAGGGGGCGCCGGCACCGGGGAGCTGTTTTTT.

This chain uses TRBV19 with TRBJ1-3; maybe TRBD1 (5 bases). CDR3 length equals 16 residues. The germline CDR1 and CDR2 sequences are LNHDA and SQIVND (reference sequence). Trimming took 5 bases from V and 2 from J, leaving 16 bases between them. CDR3 DNA: TGTGCCAGTAGTTCCTGGGCCGCGGGACCTGGAAACACCATATATTTT. This encodes CASSSWAAGPGNTIYF. Full variable domain (missing parts from reference TRBV19 and TRBJ1-3): DGGITQSPKYLFRKEGQNVTLSCEQNLNHDAMYWYRQDPGQGLRLIYYSQIVNDFQKGDIAEGYSVSREKKESFPLTVTSAQKNPTAFYLCASSSWAAGPGNTIYFGEGSWLTVV.

This clone appeared a single time. The V and J genes are TRBV7-8 and TRBJ1-2, with D possibly being TRBD1 (5 bases). CDR1 is SGHVS, CDR2 FQNEAQ, per germline. V lost 5 bases, J lost 14 bases, and 18 bases lay in between. This CDR3 is 12 amino acids long. The CDR3 nucleotides are TGTGCCAGCAGCCTGGGGCAGGGCGCTTGGACCTTC. This gives the protein CASSLGQGAWTF.

The rearrangement uses TRBV18 and TRBJ2-7; 10 bases agree with TRBD2. Unmatched junction bases numbered 16, after V lost 5 bases and J lost 3 bases. The germline gives CDR1 KGHSH, CDR2 LQKENI. This CDR3 spans 18 amino acids. CDR3 in amino acids: CASSRTEKIGLADYEQYF. CDR3 sequence (DNA): TGTGCCAGCTCAAGGACAGAAAAAATCGGACTAGCGGACTACGAGCAGTACTTC.

The J gene is TRBJ1-6, the V gene TRBV10-3; a possible D gene is TRBD1 (5 bases). CDR3 length equals 19 residues. Trimming cost V 4 bases and J 10 bases, with 29 bases left between them. Germline CDR1 and CDR2: ENHRY and SYGVKD. In DNA form, the CDR3 reads TGTGCCATCAGTGGTGGAGAAAGGGGCGGCCCCGTTAATGGGTCACCCCTCCACTTT. It is translated as CAISGGERGGPVNGSPLHF.

About this clone: Other nucleotide sequences in the sample specify the same CDR3. J is TRBJ1-1 and V is TRBV19, with D hard to call. The CDR3 is made up of 13 amino acids. V lost 2 bases and J 2 bases, leaving 6 bases between the germline ends. Germline CDR1 is LNHDA and CDR2 is SQIVND (reference sequence). The CDR3 nucleotides are TGTGCCAGTAGTATATCAGTTAACACTGAAGCTTTCTTT. Encoded protein: CASSISVNTEAFF.

This chain joins TRBV15 and TRBJ1-6; unclear D gene. CDR3 size: 16 residues. V lost 1 base and J lost 7, with 14 bases in between. Germline V gives CDR1 LNHNV, CDR2 YYDKDF (reference sequence). The CDR3: CATSRGIGLVNSPLHF. The CDR3 DNA follows: TGTGCCACCAGCAGAGGGATAGGCCTAGTGAATTCACCCCTCCACTTT.

The rearrangement uses TRBV7-9 and TRBJ2-3; 12 bases align to TRBD2. The CDR3 loop spans 16 amino acids. From germline, CDR1 is SEHNR and CDR2 FQNEAQ (reference sequence). V was pared by 5 bases and J by 7 bases, with 10 bases of the junction left unmatched. CDR3 region: CASSPGASGGDYTQYF. The DNA of the CDR3 is TGTGCCAGCAGCCCCGGGGCTAGCGGGGGGGATTATACGCAGTATTTT. Full variable domain (rest looked up from reference TRBV7-9 and TRBJ2-3): DTGVSQNPRHKITKRGQNVTFRCDPISEHNRLYWYRQTLGQGPEFLTYFQNEAQLEKSRLLSDRFSAERPKGSFSTLEIQRTEQGDSAMYLCASSPGASGGDYTQYFGPGTRLTVL.

This clone was counted only a few times. J is TRBJ2-7 and V is TRBV5-4; 8 nucleotides line up with TRBD1. Per germline, CDR1 SGHNT and CDR2 YYREEE (reference sequence). The CDR3 has 14 residues. The V and J ends lost 5 bases and 4 bases, in that order; junction bases with no gene match: 8. The CDR3 coding sequence is TGTGCCAGCAGTTTAAGGGACAGGCTATACGAGCAGTACTTC. This sequence encodes CASSLRDRLYEQYF.

The genes are TRBV6-5 and TRBJ1-1; D gene unclear. Germline-derived CDR1 and CDR2 are MNHEY and SVGAGI. V gave up 0 bases and J gave up 0 bases, with 8 bases separating them. The CDR3 contains 15 residues. CDR3 bases: TGTGCCAGCAGTTACTCTGGGGTTTTGAACACTGAAGCTTTCTTT. It is translated as CASSYSGVLNTEAFF.

The V and J genes are TRBV13 and TRBJ1-3; D gene unclear. This CDR3 region has 15 residues. V was clipped by 5 bases and J by 2 bases, with 13 bases between them. CDR1 is PRHDT, CDR2 FYEKMQ, per germline (reference sequence). The CDR3 spells CASSLTDRAGNTIYF. The DNA of the CDR3 is TGTGCCAGCAGCCTCACAGACCGAGCTGGAAACACCATATATTTT.

The gene calls are TRBV28 and TRBJ1-5; 10 positions agree with TRBD1. The CDR3 contains 15 residues. V dropped 6 bases and J dropped 2; count of bases not matched to a gene: 4. Germline values: CDR1 MDHEN, CDR2 SYDVKM. CDR3 sequence (DNA): TGTGCCAGCAGAGGACAGGGGGTCGGCAATCAGCCCCAGCATTTT. Translated: CASRGQGVGNQPQHF. The whole variable domain, remainder taken from reference TRBV28 and TRBJ1-5, is DVKVTQSSRYLVKRTGEKVFLECVQDMDHENMFWYRQDPGLGLRLIYFSYDVKMKEKGDIPEGYSVSREKKERFSLILESASTNQTSMYLCASRGQGVGNQPQHFGDGTRLSIL.

The chain couples TRBV15 to TRBJ2-7; 9 nucleotides match TRBD2. The ends lost 1 base at V and 3 bases at J; junction bases unmatched: 4. CDR1 LNHNV and CDR2 YYDKDF come from the germline V gene (reference sequence). There are 15 residues in the CDR3. In DNA form, the CDR3 reads TGTGCCACCAGCAGAGCGAGGACTAGCGACTACGAGCAGTACTTC. It yields the protein CATSRARTSDYEQYF.